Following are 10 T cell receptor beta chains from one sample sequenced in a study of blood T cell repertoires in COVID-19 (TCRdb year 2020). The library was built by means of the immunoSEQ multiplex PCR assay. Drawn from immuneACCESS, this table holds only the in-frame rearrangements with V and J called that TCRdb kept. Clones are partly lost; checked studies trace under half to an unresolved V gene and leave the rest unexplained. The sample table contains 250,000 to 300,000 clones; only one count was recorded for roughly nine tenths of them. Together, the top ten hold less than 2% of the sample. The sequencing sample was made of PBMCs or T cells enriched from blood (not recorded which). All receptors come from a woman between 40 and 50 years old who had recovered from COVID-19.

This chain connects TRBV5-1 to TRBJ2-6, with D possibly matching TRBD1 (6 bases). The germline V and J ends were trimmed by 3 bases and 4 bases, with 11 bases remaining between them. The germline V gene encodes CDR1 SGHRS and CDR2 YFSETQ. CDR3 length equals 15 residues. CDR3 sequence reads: CASSYRTVGANVLTF. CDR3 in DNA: TGCGCCAGCAGCTATCGGACAGTAGGGGCCAACGTCCTGACTTTC.

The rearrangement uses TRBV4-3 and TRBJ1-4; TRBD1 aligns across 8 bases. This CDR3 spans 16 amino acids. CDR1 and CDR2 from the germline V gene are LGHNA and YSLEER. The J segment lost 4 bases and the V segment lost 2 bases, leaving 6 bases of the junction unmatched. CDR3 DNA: TGCGCCAGCAGCCAATTAACAGGGGGTAATAATGAAAAACTGTTTTTT. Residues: CASSQLTGGNNEKLFF.

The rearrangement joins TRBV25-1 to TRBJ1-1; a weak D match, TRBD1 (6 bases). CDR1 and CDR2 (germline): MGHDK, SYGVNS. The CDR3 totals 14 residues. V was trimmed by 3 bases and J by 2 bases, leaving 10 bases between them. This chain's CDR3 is CASSEPDRNTEAFF. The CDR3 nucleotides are TGTGCCAGCAGTGAGCCGGACAGAAACACTGAAGCTTTCTTT.

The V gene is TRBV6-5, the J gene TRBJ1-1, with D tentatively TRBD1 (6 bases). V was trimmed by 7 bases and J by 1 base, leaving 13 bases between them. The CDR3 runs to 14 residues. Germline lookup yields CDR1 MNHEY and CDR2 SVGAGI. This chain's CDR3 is CASTKGHRNTEAFF. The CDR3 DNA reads TGTGCCAGCACCAAGGGACACAGGAACACTGAAGCTTTCTTT.

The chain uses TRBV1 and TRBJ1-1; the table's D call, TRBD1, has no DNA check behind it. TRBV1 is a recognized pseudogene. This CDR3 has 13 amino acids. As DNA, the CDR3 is TGCACCAGCAGCCAAGGGGGCGACACTGAAGCTTTCTTT. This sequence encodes CTSSQGGDTEAFF.

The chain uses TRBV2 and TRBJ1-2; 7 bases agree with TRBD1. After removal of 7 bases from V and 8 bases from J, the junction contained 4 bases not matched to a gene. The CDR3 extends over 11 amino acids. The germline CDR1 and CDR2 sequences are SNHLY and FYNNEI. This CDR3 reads CASTEGGGYTF. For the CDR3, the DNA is TGTGCCAGCACCGAAGGGGGCGGCTACACCTTC.

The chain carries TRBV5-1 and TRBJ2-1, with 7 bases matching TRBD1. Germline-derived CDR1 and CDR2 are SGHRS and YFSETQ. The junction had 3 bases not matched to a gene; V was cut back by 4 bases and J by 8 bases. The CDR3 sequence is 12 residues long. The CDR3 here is CASSPDRDEQFF. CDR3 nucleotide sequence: TGCGCCAGCAGCCCCGACAGGGATGAGCAGTTCTTC.

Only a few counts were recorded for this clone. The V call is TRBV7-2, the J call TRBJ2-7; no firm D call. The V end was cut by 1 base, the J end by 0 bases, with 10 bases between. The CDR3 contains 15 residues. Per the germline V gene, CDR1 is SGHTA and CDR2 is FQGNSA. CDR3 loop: CASSLVAENSYEQYF. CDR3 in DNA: TGTGCCAGCAGCTTAGTGGCGGAAAACTCCTACGAGCAGTACTTC.

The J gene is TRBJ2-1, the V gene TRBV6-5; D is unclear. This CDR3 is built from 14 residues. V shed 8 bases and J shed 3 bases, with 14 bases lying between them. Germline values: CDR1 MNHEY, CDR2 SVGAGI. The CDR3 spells CASGRSGYYNEQFF. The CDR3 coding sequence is TGTGCCAGCGGTCGTTCAGGTTACTACAATGAGCAGTTCTTC.

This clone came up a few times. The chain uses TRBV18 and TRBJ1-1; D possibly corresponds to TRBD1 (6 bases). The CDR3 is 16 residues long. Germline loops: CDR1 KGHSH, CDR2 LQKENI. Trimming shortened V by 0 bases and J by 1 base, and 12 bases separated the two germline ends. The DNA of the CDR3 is TGTGCCAGCTCACCACCCCCCGCGACAGGGAACACTGAAGCTTTCTTT. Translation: CASSPPPATGNTEAFF. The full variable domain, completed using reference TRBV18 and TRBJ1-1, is NAGVMQNPRHLVRRRGQEARLRCSPMKGHSHVYWYRQLPEEGLKFMVYLQKENIIDESGMPKERFSAEFPKEGPSILRIQQVVRGDSAAYFCASSPPPATGNTEAFFGQGTRLTVV.